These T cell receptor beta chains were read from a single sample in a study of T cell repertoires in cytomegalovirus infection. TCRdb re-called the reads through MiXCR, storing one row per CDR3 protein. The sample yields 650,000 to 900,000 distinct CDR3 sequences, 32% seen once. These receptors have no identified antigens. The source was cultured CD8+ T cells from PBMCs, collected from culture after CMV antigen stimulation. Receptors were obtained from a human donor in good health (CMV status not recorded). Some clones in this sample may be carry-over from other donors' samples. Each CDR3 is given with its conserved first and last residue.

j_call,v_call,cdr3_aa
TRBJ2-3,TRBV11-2,CASSLDLGLAGRTDTQYF
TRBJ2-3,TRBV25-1,CASRTGRTDTQYF
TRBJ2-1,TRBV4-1,CASRRENNNEQFF
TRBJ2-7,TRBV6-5,CASSRGQGLSYEQYF
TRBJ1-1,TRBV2,CATRGDSRWGTEAFF
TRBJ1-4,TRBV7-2,CASSLEGGGEKLFF
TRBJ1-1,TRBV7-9,CASSSRRVNTEAFF
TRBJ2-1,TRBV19,CASSLQAGPSYNEQFF
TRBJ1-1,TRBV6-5,CASSWTGETEAFF
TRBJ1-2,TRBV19,CASSMDRFYGYTF
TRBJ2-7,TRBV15,CATSNPRGDSYEQYF
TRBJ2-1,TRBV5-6,CASSLLGRDNEQFF
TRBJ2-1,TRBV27,CASSLMASGNFNEQFF
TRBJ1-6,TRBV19,CASSRDTFPSSYNSPLHF
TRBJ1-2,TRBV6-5,CASSYSLSFYGYTF
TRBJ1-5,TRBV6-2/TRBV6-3,CASSYSTGFQRHNQPQHF
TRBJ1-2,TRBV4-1,CASSHPGTVNYGYTF
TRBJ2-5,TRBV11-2,CASSFQDRGVETQYF
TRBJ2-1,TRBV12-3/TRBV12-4,CASSPMLAGGYNEQFF
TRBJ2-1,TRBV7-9,CASSPAGKTSGYNEQFF
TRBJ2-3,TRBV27,CASSFYRLAGASTDTQYF
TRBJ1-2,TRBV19,CASLGPRIAIGQEKFYGYTF
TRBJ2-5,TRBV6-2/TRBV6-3,CASNPLAGDQETQYF
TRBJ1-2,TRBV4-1,CASSQPRSEEGYTF
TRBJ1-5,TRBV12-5,CASGYSLQIQVPVYQPQHF
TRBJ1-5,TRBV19,CASTLGNQPQHF
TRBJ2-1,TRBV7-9,CASSQLAEIDNEQFF
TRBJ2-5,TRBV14,CASSQVFRRGQETQYF
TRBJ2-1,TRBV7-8,CASNGRGEQFF
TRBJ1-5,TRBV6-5,CASSPGEGYGQPQHF
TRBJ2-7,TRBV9,CASSVGTVDRNEQYF
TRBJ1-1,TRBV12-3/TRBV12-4,CASSLTGGAWTEAFF
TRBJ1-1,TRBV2,CASGGVTYGAFF
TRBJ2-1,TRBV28,CASSGSRGFRLYNEQFF
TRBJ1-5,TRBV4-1,CASSQGIGGGSNQPQHF
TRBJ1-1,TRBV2,CASSEPRVNVEAFF
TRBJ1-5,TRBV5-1,CASSLGEGDQPQHF
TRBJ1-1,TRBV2,CASRFQNTEAFF
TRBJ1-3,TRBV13,CASSFEGRGNTIYF
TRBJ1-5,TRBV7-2,CASSRQAEPQHF
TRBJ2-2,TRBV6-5,CASSYSPGQENTGELFF
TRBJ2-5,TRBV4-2,CASSQDSGGAETQYF
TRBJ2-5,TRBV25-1,CASSDEKDPQETQYF
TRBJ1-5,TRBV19,CASSIDLGRGQNQPQHF
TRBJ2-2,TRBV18,CASSPDGKGATGELFF
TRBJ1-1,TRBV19,CASSESNTEAFF